The TCR beta chain described here comes from a study of blood T cell repertoires in COVID-19. Study background: Material from acute and convalescent COVID-19 was sourced from the United States, Italy and Spain. Sources were T cells, B-cell-depleted T cells, or PBMCs; the material itself was cDNA or gDNA.

The germline CDR1 and CDR2 sequences are MNHEY and SVGAGI. V shed 6 bases and J shed 2 bases, with 11 bases lying between them. This CDR3 region has 14 residues. Authors' methods: Estimates of nucleated cell counts were drawn from the amplification of reference gene primers. The data were produced by immunoSEQ multiplex PCR, yet TCRdb's version contains in-frame clones alone and is incomplete. Clonal size and the V and J genes are those of that table, whereas D and trimming came from the DNA. The data contain some 240,000 clones, roughly four fifths of them seen just once; the ten biggest clones take up over 8%.

The origin of this receptor is a woman aged 80 or older with acute or convalescent COVID-19. The specimen sequenced was peripheral blood. This chain joins TRBV6-5 and TRBJ1-5; D is perhaps TRBD1 (6 bases). CDR3 in amino acids: CASSGQWGNQPQHF. The CDR3 DNA sequence: TGTGCCAGCAGCGGACAGTGGGGCAATCAGCCCCAGCATTTT.